These 16 T cell receptor beta chains were sequenced from one sample in a study of T cells in Graves' hyperthyroidism and ophthalmopathy. Authors of the study amplified TCR beta CDR3 regions from RNA transcripts. Initially, a first-round RT-PCR of the TCR CDR3 employed the HTBI primer set. Each CDR3 protein is one row after TCRdb ran MiXCR on the multiplex PCR reads. This table holds hundreds of thousands of distinct CDR3 sequences, around 19% found once. The sample consisted of blood. The receptors shown here come from a woman aged 45 to 65 with Graves' hyperthyroidism that later progressed to Graves' ophthalmopathy.

This chain connects TRBV5-1 to TRBJ2-2; 10 bases are a match to TRBD2. CDR3 length: 15 amino acids. Germline lookup yields CDR1 SGHRS and CDR2 YFSETQ. Trimming removed 4 bases from V and 7 bases from J; junction bases left unmatched: 7. DNA of the CDR3: TGCGCCAGCAGCACGCTAGCGGGGGAACACGGGGAGCTGTTTTTT. Residues: CASSTLAGEHGELFF.

The V and J genes are TRBV7-9 and TRBJ1-4; 7 nucleotides line up with TRBD1. The CDR3 totals 15 residues. The J segment lost 4 bases and the V segment lost 5 bases, leaving 7 bases of the junction unmatched. Germline V gene lookup returns CDR1 SEHNR and CDR2 FQNEAQ (reference sequence). The CDR3 coding sequence is TGTGCCAGCAGCCCGGAGGGACAGTTTAATGAAAAACTGTTTTTT. Residues: CASSPEGQFNEKLFF.

This clonotype was counted many times. The chain carries TRBV7-9 and TRBJ2-7; 8 nucleotides line up with TRBD1. J lost 3 bases, V lost 5 bases, and 6 bases had no gene match. The V gene's germline CDR1 is SEHNR and CDR2 FQNEAQ (reference sequence). CDR3 length: 14 residues. CDR3 loop: CASSPWDRNYEQYF. In DNA, the CDR3 is TGTGCCAGCAGCCCCTGGGACAGGAACTACGAGCAGTACTTC. Full variable domain (missing parts from reference TRBV7-9 and TRBJ2-7): DTGVSQNPRHKITKRGQNVTFRCDPISEHNRLYWYRQTLGQGPEFLTYFQNEAQLEKSRLLSDRFSAERPKGSFSTLEIQRTEQGDSAMYLCASSPWDRNYEQYFGPGTRLTVT.

This clonotype was counted a few times. This chain connects TRBV6-1 to TRBJ1-2; 10 nucleotides agree with TRBD1. Looked up from germline, CDR1 is MNHNS and CDR2 is SASEGT. Unmatched junction bases numbered 4, after V lost 1 base and J lost 5 bases. The CDR3 totals 15 residues. This CDR3 reads CASSEDRTGGYGYTF. In DNA, the CDR3 is TGTGCCAGCAGTGAAGACCGGACAGGGGGTTATGGCTACACCTTC.

The chain uses TRBV15 and TRBJ1-5, with D unresolved. The V end lost 0 bases, the J end lost 6 bases, and 9 bases lay between the germline ends. The CDR3 has 14 residues. Per the germline V gene, CDR1 is LNHNV and CDR2 is YYDKDF (reference sequence). The CDR3 coding sequence is TGTGCCACCAGCAGAGATCGTTTTGCTCAGCCCCAGCATTTT. It is translated as CATSRDRFAQPQHF.

Many counts were recorded for this clonotype. V is TRBV6-1 and J is TRBJ2-7, with D tentatively TRBD1 or TRBD2 (5 bases each). The CDR3 loop spans 14 amino acids. Trimming pared 5 bases from V and 4 bases from J, leaving 15 bases between. The germline gives CDR1 MNHNS, CDR2 SASEGT. This chain's CDR3 is CASSRERGWYEQYF. The CDR3 DNA reads TGTGCCAGCAGTCGAGAGAGGGGTTGGTACGAGCAGTACTTC.

Turning to this clonotype: This could be a read error, since a much larger clone is one nucleotide away. The rearrangement uses TRBV11-2 and TRBJ1-6; D not resolved. Germline CDR1 is SGHAT and CDR2 is FQNNGV. Between the trimmed V and J ends, which lost 4 bases and 5 bases, there was a span of 3 bases. This CDR3 has 12 residues. The CDR3 sequence is CASSCDNSPLHF. The CDR3 DNA is TGTGCCAGCAGCTGCGATAATTCACCCCTCCACTTT.

The sample holds a few counts of this clonotype. The chain carries TRBV5-1 and TRBJ2-1, with a weak D call TRBD2 (7 bases). This CDR3 spans 19 amino acids. Germline assignment: CDR1 SGHRS and CDR2 YFSETQ. V lost 1 base, J lost 7 bases, and 27 bases lay in between. This CDR3 is CASSLSTPTMGGPGNEQFF. As DNA, the CDR3 is TGCGCCAGCAGCTTGAGTACCCCGACGATGGGGGGGCCGGGGAATGAGCAGTTCTTC. Looking up the rest from reference TRBV5-1 and TRBJ2-1 gives the full variable domain: KAGVTQTPRYLIKTRGQQVTLSCSPISGHRSVSWYQQTPGQGLQFLFEYFSETQRNKGNFPGRFSGRQFSNSRSEMNVSTLELGDSALYLCASSLSTPTMGGPGNEQFFGPGTRLTVL.

This clonotype showed up many times. V is TRBV5-6 and J is TRBJ2-3; D is undetermined. The V gene lost 0 bases and the J gene lost 7 bases, with 9 bases spanning the gap. CDR3 length: 13 amino acids. The germline CDR1 and CDR2 sequences are SGHDT and YYEEEE. Here the CDR3 DNA reads TGTGCCAGCAGCTTGGTCGGGCGGAATACGCAGTATTTT. Protein sequence: CASSLVGRNTQYF.

This clonotype was detected only a few times. The chain recombines TRBV19 with TRBJ1-1, with D unclear. Trimming shortened V by 5 bases and J by 3 bases, and 13 bases separated the two germline ends. Germline V gene sequence: CDR1 LNHDA, CDR2 SQIVND (reference sequence). There are 14 residues in the CDR3. CDR3 in amino acids: CASSSETYYTEAFF. CDR3 DNA sequence: TGTGCCAGTAGTTCTGAGACATATTACACTGAAGCTTTCTTT.

The chain recombines TRBV3-1 with TRBJ2-5; D gene unclear. The germline V gene encodes CDR1 LGHDT and CDR2 YNNKEL (reference sequence). V was trimmed by 4 bases and J by 5 bases, leaving 17 bases between them. CDR3 length equals 15 residues. CDR3 sequence (DNA): TGTGCCAGCAGCCTCCCGGCCCGGTCCGGGGAGACCCAGTACTTC. Its translation is CASSLPARSGETQYF.

The rearrangement links TRBV5-5 to TRBJ1-1; weak D call: TRBD1 (6 bases). From germline, CDR1 is SGHKS and CDR2 YYEKEE (reference sequence). This CDR3 has 13 amino acids. The V and J ends lost 6 bases and 8 bases respectively, with 17 bases between them. This CDR3 is CASNEGGGEEAFF. The CDR3 DNA follows: TGTGCCAGCAACGAAGGGGGGGGCGAGGAAGCTTTCTTT.

This clonotype has at least ten counts. V gene TRBV5-1 combines with J gene TRBJ2-7; D is ambiguous. Germline loops: CDR1 SGHRS, CDR2 YFSETQ. CDR3 length equals 14 residues. With 4 bases removed from V and 4 bases from J, the gap between germline ends came to 15 bases. Here the CDR3 reads CASSQTGRRYEQYF. CDR3 coding DNA: TGCGCCAGCAGCCAAACGGGCCGGCGGTACGAGCAGTACTTC.

This chain joins TRBV6-2 or TRBV6-3 and TRBJ1-3; D ambiguous. The CDR3 spans 12 residues. V gave up 2 bases and J gave up 8 bases, with 7 bases separating them. Looked up from germline, CDR1 is MNHEY and CDR2 is SVGEGT. The CDR3 nucleotides are TGTGCCAGCAGTTACGGGCGGGACACCATATATTTT. It encodes CASSYGRDTIYF.

The rearrangement links TRBV3-1 to TRBJ2-4, with a possible D match to TRBD1 (6 bases). This CDR3 is 16 amino acids long. CDR1 LGHDT and CDR2 YNNKEL come from the germline V gene (reference sequence). The V and J ends lost 5 bases and 9 bases respectively, with 23 bases between them. The CDR3 sequence: CASSERTRGKGGIQYF. For the CDR3, the DNA is TGTGCCAGCAGCGAAAGGACCCGGGGCAAAGGGGGCATTCAGTACTTC.

The chain links TRBV19 to TRBJ2-7; 10 bases map to TRBD1. CDR1 LNHDA and CDR2 SQIVND come from the germline V gene (reference sequence). The CDR3 runs 16 residues. V was pared by 4 bases and J by 5 bases, with 11 bases of the junction left unmatched. The CDR3 is CASSTHRGTGVNEQYF. CDR3 bases: TGTGCCAGTAGTACCCATCGTGGGACAGGGGTCAACGAGCAGTACTTC.